This TCR beta chain was identified during a study of technical replicates of blood from a few donors. The table came from immunoSEQ multiplex PCR; TCRdb's copy has only in-frame clones and leaves some out. The data show 80,000 to 85,000 clones, 70% to 90% seen once. Trimming removed 2 bases from V and 8 bases from J, with 17 bases in between. CDR1 SGHAT and CDR2 FQNNGV come from the germline V gene. This CDR3 has 15 amino acids. The TCR sequence derives from a human donor in good health. V gene TRBV11-2 combines with J gene TRBJ2-3; D remains unclear. Sequenced: T cells isolated from PBMCs. The CDR3 DNA reads as TGTGCCAGCAGCTTACCGAACAGACCCCCGACTACGCAGTATTTT. The encoded protein is CASSLPNRPPTTQYF.